This TCR beta chain originates from a study of CD8 T cells in ankylosing spondylitis. Study-level results: Before this, some motif variants had been reported in reactive arthritis synovial fluid and blood. Blood from ankylosing spondylitis patients appeared to carry a characteristic roughly 8-variant TCR beta motif. Disease-linked clones were reportedly significantly enriched in matched ankylosing spondylitis synovial fluid.

This clonotype was seen at least ten times. What it binds is unknown. The TCR beta libraries were generated through quantitative 5'-RACE incorporating molecular barcodes. TCRdb analysed the 5' RACE reads with MiXCR anew, one entry per CDR3 protein. This sample has 250,000 to 400,000 distinct CDR3 sequences; roughly 10% occur once, and the top ten carry about a tenth. Trimming at V came to 5 bases and at J to 5 bases, leaving 7 bases not matched to a gene. The CDR3 contains 14 residues. The germline CDR1 and CDR2 sequences are DFQATT and SNEGSKA (reference sequence). Sequenced sample: blood, either unsorted or a sorted T cell fraction (not recorded which). This sequence originates from a female donor with ankylosing spondylitis or in good health (not recorded which). The J gene is TRBJ1-5, the V gene TRBV20-1; 9 bases align to TRBD1. In DNA form, the CDR3 reads TGCAGTGCTTCTTCCGGGACAGGGCATCAGCCCCAGCATTTT. Translated, it gives CSASSGTGHQPQHF.